This TCR beta chain came from a study of blood T cell repertoires in COVID-19. At the level of the study: Researchers got acute and convalescent COVID-19 samples from the United States, Italy and Spain. T cells, B-cell-depleted T cells, or PBMCs supplied cDNA or gDNA.

The junction had 3 bases not matched to a gene; V was cut back by 5 bases and J by 2 bases. Germline CDR1 SGDLS, CDR2 YYNGEE. CDR3 length equals 13 residues. Seattle participants joined during active infection and were tracked over time. Per the original data handling: Amplification of reference gene primers provided the estimated nucleated cell counts. Clones were sequenced by immunoSEQ multiplex PCR, and TCRdb holds only the in-frame ones, with some missing. The V and J calls and clone size are taken from that table; D and trimming were inferred from the DNA. The sample shows 400,000 to 450,000 clones, over 85% of them seen only once.

The V and J genes are TRBV9 and TRBJ1-2, with TRBD1 matching 7 bases. The sequenced sample consisted of peripheral blood. The sequence was obtained from a man younger than 30 with COVID-19, enrolled during active disease. Written as DNA, the CDR3 is TGTGCCAGCAGGGAGACAGGGAACTATGGCTACACCTTC. It codes for CASRETGNYGYTF. Looking up the rest from reference TRBV9 and TRBJ1-2 gives the full variable domain: DSGVTQTPKHLITATGQRVTLRCSPRSGDLSVYWYQQSLDQGLQFLIQYYNGEERAKGNILERFSAQQFPDLHSELNLSSLELGDSALYFCASRETGNYGYTFGSGTRLTVV.